Each of the 30 T cell receptor beta chains below was sequenced from the same sample in a study. Treg sorting used a CD4+CD25+CD127-/low gate. A single record per CDR3 protein comes from TCRdb applying MiXCR to the 5' RACE reads. Here the sample spans 40,000 to 55,000 distinct CDR3 sequences, roughly 20% being singletons. The sample was Tregs sorted from a lymph node. The receptors were sampled from a female donor with breast cancer.

This rearrangement joins TRBV20-1 to TRBJ1-5; 9 nucleotides match TRBD1. V lost 3 bases to trimming and J lost 0 bases; unmatched junction nucleotides: 9. Germline values: CDR1 DFQATT, CDR2 SNEGSKA (reference sequence). The CDR3 runs 17 residues. CDR3 DNA sequence: TGCAGTGCTAGCGCGGTACAGGGGGCTTATAGCAATCAGCCCCAGCATTTT. Translation: CSASAVQGAYSNQPQHF.

A word on this clonotype: A much larger clone differs from this one at a single base, so this may be a read error. The chain employs TRBV7-2 and TRBJ2-1, with D possibly TRBD2 on 6 matching bases. CDR1 is SGHTA and CDR2 is FQGNSA in the germline V gene. CDR3 length equals 15 residues. V was cut by 5 bases and J by 8 bases, with 19 bases left in between. CDR3 sequence: CASSRLVGVVHEQFF. CDR3 bases: TGTGCCAGCAGCCGACTAGTGGGAGTTGTCCATGAGCAGTTCTTC.

Notes on this clonotype: A read error is possible here, since a much larger clone lies one base away. The chain joins TRBV9 to TRBJ2-5; D may correspond to TRBD1 or TRBD2 (5 bases each). This CDR3 is 14 amino acids long. Germline loops: CDR1 SGDLS, CDR2 YYNGEE. The CDR3 loop is CTSSPTLGAETQYF. The CDR3 DNA reads as TGTACCAGCAGCCCTACACTCGGGGCGGAGACCCAGTACTTC. Supplemented by reference TRBV9 and TRBJ2-5, the full variable domain reads DSGVTQTPKHLITATGQRVTLRCSPRSGDLSVYWYQQSLDQGLQFLIQYYNGEERAKGNILERFSAQQFPDLHSELNLSSLELGDSALYFCTSSPTLGAETQYFGPGTRLLVL.

This clonotype was seen a handful of times. The chain combines TRBV14 with TRBJ2-3; the D is unclear. Germline CDR1 is SGHDN and CDR2 is FVKESK. Trimming stripped 0 bases from V and 4 bases from J, with 8 bases between. The CDR3 has 14 residues. The CDR3 reads CASSQESRADTQYF. The CDR3 bases are TGTGCCAGCAGCCAAGAATCCCGAGCAGATACGCAGTATTTT.

V and J are TRBV6-1 and TRBJ1-2; D not resolved. Germline values: CDR1 MNHNS, CDR2 SASEGT. CDR3 length: 14 amino acids. Trimming left V 0 bases short and J 4 bases short, with 9 bases between. CDR3 in DNA: TGTGCCAGCAGTGAAGCAGGGTACCGCTATGGCTACACCTTC. Its translation: CASSEAGYRYGYTF.

There are many counts of this clonotype. The chain is built from TRBV7-3 and TRBJ1-1; D perhaps matches TRBD1 (5 bases). V shed 2 bases and J shed 2 bases, with 6 bases lying between them. The CDR3 runs to 13 residues. Germline V gene sequence: CDR1 SGHTA, CDR2 FQGTGA. The CDR3 coding sequence is TGTGCCAGCAGCTTACAGGGTAACACTGAAGCTTTCTTT. Amino acids: CASSLQGNTEAFF.

This clonotype occurred many times. This chain joins TRBV6-1 and TRBJ2-3; 11 bases match TRBD2. The V gene end was trimmed by 6 bases and the J gene end by 0 bases; junction bases not matched to a gene: 11. The CDR3 is made up of 18 amino acids. Germline values: CDR1 MNHNS, CDR2 SASEGT. CDR3 DNA sequence: TGTGCCAGCAGCTACTACATGGGGACTAGCGGAAGCACAGATACGCAGTATTTT. It encodes CASSYYMGTSGSTDTQYF.

The chain is built from TRBV7-3 and TRBJ2-5; 7 bases line up with TRBD1. Trimming took 1 base from V and 2 from J; bases not matched to a gene: 7. The CDR3 covers 16 residues. CDR1 is SGHTA, CDR2 FQGTGA, per germline. The CDR3 DNA reads as TGTGCCAGCAGCTTAAAACCGAGACAGGGACAAGAGACCCAGTACTTC. It yields the protein CASSLKPRQGQETQYF.

The chain combines TRBV7-9 with TRBJ2-2; 7 bases match TRBD2. The CDR3 loop spans 19 amino acids. V was pared by 6 bases and J by 5 bases, with 21 bases of the junction left unmatched. From germline, CDR1 is SEHNR and CDR2 FQNEAQ (reference sequence). The CDR3 DNA reads TGTGCCAGCAGACCAGACGCCGGGGGGTGGGACTTAACTACCGGGGAGCTGTTTTTT. Translating gives CASRPDAGGWDLTTGELFF. The complete variable domain, with remaining parts taken from reference TRBV7-9 and TRBJ2-2, reads DTGVSQNPRHKITKRGQNVTFRCDPISEHNRLYWYRQTLGQGPEFLTYFQNEAQLEKSRLLSDRFSAERPKGSFSTLEIQRTEQGDSAMYLCASRPDAGGWDLTTGELFFGEGSRLTVL.

The chain links TRBV27 to TRBJ1-6; D ambiguous. Trimming removed 2 bases at V and 0 bases at J, with 8 bases between. Germline loops: CDR1 MNHEY, CDR2 SMNVEV (reference sequence). The CDR3 has 16 amino acids. The CDR3 here is CASSLGPSSYNSPLHF. Written as DNA, the CDR3 is TGTGCCAGCAGTTTAGGCCCGAGCTCCTATAATTCACCCCTCCACTTT.

This clonotype was counted between two and nine times. The chain joins TRBV18 to TRBJ1-1; 8 bases agree with TRBD1. The junction had 9 bases not matched to a gene; V was cut back by 3 bases and J by 3 bases. CDR3 length: 16 amino acids. CDR1 is KGHSH and CDR2 is LQKENI in the germline V gene. For the CDR3, the DNA is TGTGCCAGCTCACCGTACCAGACAGGGGTAGACACTGAAGCTTTCTTT. Translating gives CASSPYQTGVDTEAFF.

As regards this clonotype: It may be a read error: a sequence one base away is much more abundant. This chain connects TRBV7-6 to TRBJ2-2; D remains unclear. The CDR3 consists of 14 residues. CDR1 SGHVS and CDR2 FNYEAQ come from the germline V gene. The chain's CDR3 is CASSSAENTRELFF. DNA for the CDR3: TGTGCCAGCAGCTCCGCCGAGAACACCAGGGAGCTGTTTTTT.

This clonotype is medium-sized in the sample. The chain carries TRBV5-1 and TRBJ1-2; TRBD1 agrees at 8 bases. V lost 4 bases and J lost 4; bases outside the gene matches: 6. The CDR3 runs to 14 residues. Germline CDR1 and CDR2: SGHRS and YFSETQ. The CDR3 region has the DNA TGCGCCAGCAGCCCAGGACAGGGATCCTATGGCTACACCTTC. Translating gives CASSPGQGSYGYTF.

The chain recombines TRBV29-1 with TRBJ2-7, with 7 bases matching TRBD2. Per the germline V gene, CDR1 is SQVTM and CDR2 is ANQGSEA. The J segment lost 3 bases and the V segment lost 8 bases, leaving 7 bases of the junction unmatched. The CDR3 totals 12 residues. The CDR3 is CSTPGEGYEQYF. CDR3 DNA: TGCAGCACCCCGGGGGAGGGCTACGAGCAGTACTTC.

The J gene is TRBJ1-5, the V gene TRBV27; D might be TRBD1 (6 bases). This CDR3 is built from 15 residues. In germline, CDR1 is MNHEY, CDR2 SMNVEV (reference sequence). Trimming removed 8 bases from V and 6 bases from J, with 20 bases in between. CDR3 bases: TGTGCCAGCGCCCCCAGGGGAGGTAGAACTCAGCCCCAGCATTTT. Translating it yields CASAPRGGRTQPQHF.

This clonotype was counted between two and nine times. The chain recombines TRBV5-1 with TRBJ2-7; TRBD1 agrees at 8 bases. The V gene's germline CDR1 is SGHRS and CDR2 YFSETQ. J was trimmed by 0 bases and V by 0 bases; bases with no gene match: 5. The CDR3 loop spans 16 amino acids. CDR3 coding DNA: TGCGCCAGCAGCTTGGCCGCAGGGGGCCCCTCCTACGAGCAGTACTTC. Encoded protein: CASSLAAGGPSYEQYF. Combining the CDR3 with reference TRBV5-1 and TRBJ2-7 gives the whole variable domain KAGVTQTPRYLIKTRGQQVTLSCSPISGHRSVSWYQQTPGQGLQFLFEYFSETQRNKGNFPGRFSGRQFSNSRSEMNVSTLELGDSALYLCASSLAAGGPSYEQYFGPGTRLTVT.

V usage is TRBV5-1 and J usage is TRBJ2-1, with 8 bases identical to TRBD2. The CDR3 has 15 residues. CDR1 is SGHRS, CDR2 YFSETQ, per germline. J gave up 7 bases and V 0 bases, and 6 bases lay outside the gene matches. The CDR3 DNA sequence: TGCGCCAGCAGCTTGGCGTGGACTAGCAAGAATGAGCAGTTCTTC. This encodes CASSLAWTSKNEQFF.

This sequence joins TRBV6-5 and TRBJ2-1; tentatively, D is TRBD2 (6 bases). The V and J ends lost 8 bases and 4 bases respectively, with 12 bases between them. This CDR3 spans 13 amino acids. The germline gives CDR1 MNHEY, CDR2 SVGAGI. The CDR3 DNA follows: TGTGCCAGCCCCGGGACTCCGTACAATGAGCAGTTCTTC. Encoded protein: CASPGTPYNEQFF.

This clonotype occurred many times. The chain has TRBV4-1 and TRBJ2-1; the D is unclear. This CDR3 is 13 amino acids long. Germline lookup yields CDR1 MGHRA and CDR2 YSYEKL. V shed 0 bases and J shed 6 bases, with 6 bases lying between them. The CDR3 DNA sequence: TGCGCCAGCAGCCAAGAATGGGGCAATGAGCAGTTCTTC. Translated: CASSQEWGNEQFF.

This clonotype came up a few times. The chain has TRBV12-3 or TRBV12-4 and TRBJ2-2; D remains unclear. This CDR3 contains 14 residues. V lost 7 bases and J 0 bases, leaving 9 bases between the germline ends. CDR3 coding DNA: TGTGCCAGCACCGGGCAGTCGAACACCGGGGAGCTGTTTTTT. Translated, it gives CASTGQSNTGELFF.

The chain carries TRBV5-1 and TRBJ1-1; no clear D gene. The germline V and J ends were trimmed by 1 base and 1 base, with 5 bases remaining between them. Per the germline V gene, CDR1 is SGHRS and CDR2 is YFSETQ. The length of the CDR3 is 13 residues. CDR3: CASSLQENTEAFF. The CDR3, as DNA: TGCGCCAGCAGCTTGCAAGAGAACACTGAAGCTTTCTTT.

This clonotype was observed many times. The chain is built from TRBV20-1 and TRBJ2-1, with a possible D match to TRBD1 (5 bases). Trimming took 1 base from V and 0 from J, leaving 13 bases between them. Germline loops: CDR1 DFQATT, CDR2 SNEGSKA (reference sequence). This CDR3 is 16 amino acids long. CDR3 protein: CSARAVTVSSYNEQFF. In nucleotides, the CDR3 is TGCAGTGCTAGAGCGGTGACAGTAAGCTCCTACAATGAGCAGTTCTTC.

This clonotype was counted ten times or more. J is TRBJ2-1 and V is TRBV20-1; D uncertain. CDR1 is DFQATT, CDR2 SNEGSKA, per germline (reference sequence). CDR3 length: 14 amino acids. V lost 3 bases, J lost 6 bases, and 15 bases lay in between. The CDR3 loop is CSASLPGLVNEQFF. CDR3 coding DNA: TGCAGTGCTAGTCTACCGGGCCTAGTCAATGAGCAGTTCTTC.

The V and J genes are TRBV7-3 and TRBJ2-2; D might be TRBD2 (5 bases). CDR3 length equals 15 residues. Germline V gives CDR1 SGHTA, CDR2 FQGTGA. The V end lost 3 bases, the J end lost 6 bases, and 14 bases lay between the germline ends. The CDR3 sequence is CASSLAGPAPGELFF. The DNA for the CDR3 is TGTGCCAGCAGCTTGGCGGGCCCCGCGCCCGGGGAGCTGTTTTTT.

This clonotype showed up many times. The chain is built from TRBV4-1 and TRBJ2-1; 12 bases map to TRBD2. Per the germline V gene, CDR1 is MGHRA and CDR2 is YSYEKL. The CDR3 contains 17 residues. With V trimmed by 0 bases and J by 3 bases, 3 bases remained unmatched. The CDR3 region has the DNA TGCGCCAGCAGCCAAGATCCGACTAGCGGGAGCTACAATGAGCAGTTCTTC. This sequence encodes CASSQDPTSGSYNEQFF.

This clonotype has a handful of counts. The DNA of the CDR3 is TGTGCCAGCAGTCAGGACTCATACGAGCAGTACTTC. This encodes CASSQDSYEQYF. The chain joins TRBV28 to TRBJ2-7, with TRBD2 as a possible D gene (5 bases). Germline loops: CDR1 MDHEN, CDR2 SYDVKM. CDR3 size: 12 residues. V lost 5 bases, J lost 4 bases, and 9 bases lay in between.

This clonotype was counted only a few times. A much larger clone lies a single base off, so this may be a read error. This chain uses TRBV20-1 with TRBJ2-7, with 7 positions matching TRBD1. V shed 4 bases and J 0 bases; nucleotides not matched to a gene: 6. Germline loops: CDR1 DFQATT, CDR2 SNEGSKA (reference sequence). The CDR3 runs to 14 residues. Here the CDR3 reads CSATRPGGSYEQYF. CDR3 DNA sequence: TGCAGTGCTACGCGACCAGGGGGCTCCTACGAGCAGTACTTC.

Many counts were recorded for this clonotype. This chain connects TRBV4-1 to TRBJ2-5; possibly TRBD1 for D (6 bases). Germline V gene sequence: CDR1 MGHRA, CDR2 YSYEKL. Trimming left V 0 bases short and J 10 bases short, with 18 bases between. The CDR3 runs 15 residues. CDR3 DNA: TGCGCCAGCAGCCAAGAAAAGGACAGAAGAGATCTCCAGTACTTC. Translated, it gives CASSQEKDRRDLQYF.

At least ten counts were recorded for this clonotype. V is TRBV6-5 and J is TRBJ2-7; 7 bases agree with TRBD1. V trimming: 2 bases; J trimming: 2 bases; junction bases outside the gene matches: 6. The CDR3 spans 15 residues. Germline V gene data show CDR1 as MNHEY and CDR2 as SVGAGI. CDR3 protein: CASSYNADRAYEQYF. CDR3 coding DNA: TGTGCCAGCAGTTACAACGCCGACAGGGCCTACGAGCAGTACTTC.

With respect to this clonotype: A junction boundary mismatches the germline segment, possibly from a read error. The genes are TRBV27 and TRBJ2-1; 9 nucleotides match TRBD1. The CDR3 consists of 16 residues. Germline loops: CDR1 MNHEY, CDR2 SMNVEV (reference sequence). CDR3 region: CASSGGQGISCNEQFF. The CDR3 DNA is TGTGCCAGCAGTGGGGGACAGGGAATCTCCTGCAATGAGCAGTTCTTC.